This TCR beta chain appears in the sequencing data of a study of T cells in Graves' hyperthyroidism and ophthalmopathy. It was RNA transcripts that yielded the amplified TCR beta CDR3 regions. The HTBI primer set was used in a first-round RT-PCR of the TCR CDR3. TCRdb itself ran the multiplex PCR reads through MiXCR, one entry per CDR3 protein. The table lists 550,000 to 700,000 distinct CDR3 sequences, 46% of them singletons. This CDR3 comprises 13 residues. V dropped 4 bases and J dropped 4; count of bases not matched to a gene: 5. Germline V CDR1 and CDR2: DFQATT, SNEGSKA (reference sequence). This clonotype has a single count.

This TCR came from an adult woman with Graves' disease, either hyperthyroidism or ophthalmopathy (not recorded which). This chain links TRBV20-1 with TRBJ2-5, with 8 bases matching TRBD1. Material: peripheral blood or thyroid tissue (not recorded which). The CDR3 region is CSAKTGTGETQYF. CDR3 DNA: TGCAGTGCTAAAACCGGGACAGGAGAGACCCAGTACTTC.